These 7 T cell receptor beta chains were sequenced from one sample in a study of cytomegalovirus exposure and HLA in healthy donors. The PCR ran on 60 Vbeta and 13 Jbeta primers. Some clones are missing from TCRdb's copy, which holds only in-frame ones; the method was immunoSEQ multiplex PCR. The repertoire holds around 110,000 clones, 60% to 70% seen once, with over 8.5% in the top ten. Sample: PBMCs. The source is a middle-aged woman in good health and CMV-seropositive.

The rearrangement links TRBV6-1 to TRBJ1-2; D may be TRBD1 (5 bases). This CDR3 contains 13 residues. The germline gives CDR1 MNHNS, CDR2 SASEGT. Trimming removed 3 bases at V and 3 bases at J, with 8 bases between. This CDR3 reads CASSESGYYGYTF. Here the CDR3 DNA reads TGTGCCAGCAGTGAGTCAGGGTACTATGGCTACACCTTC.

The chain has TRBV4-3 and TRBJ1-1; D may be TRBD1 (5 bases). V lost 1 base and J 8 bases, leaving 11 bases between the germline ends. The CDR3 runs to 13 residues. Germline values: CDR1 LGHNA, CDR2 YSLEER. CDR3 sequence (DNA): TGCGCCAGCAGCCAAGTCGCAGGGAACGAAGCTTTCTTT. Translated: CASSQVAGNEAFF.

The rearrangement links TRBV7-2 to TRBJ2-7; 9 nucleotides line up with TRBD2. The junction had 4 bases not matched to a gene; V was cut back by 1 base and J by 6 bases. The CDR3 covers 14 residues. Germline assignment: CDR1 SGHTA and CDR2 FQGNSA. CDR3 sequence reads: CASSLGTSAVEQYF. The CDR3, as DNA: TGTGCCAGCAGCTTAGGGACTAGCGCCGTCGAGCAGTACTTC.

This clone was counted between two and nine times. The V and J genes are TRBV6-9 and TRBJ2-5; TRBD1 is a possible D gene (6 bases). CDR1 and CDR2 (germline): MNHGY, SVAAGI. CDR3 length: 14 amino acids. Trimming stripped 3 bases from V and 2 bases from J, with 10 bases between. The CDR3 nucleotides read TGTGCCAGCAGTTACCCGGACAGACAAGAGACCCAGTACTTC. This gives the protein CASSYPDRQETQYF.

This clone was found a few times. V is TRBV29-1 and J is TRBJ1-1; D may be TRBD1 (5 bases). The CDR3 runs to 16 residues. V was cut by 4 bases and J by 1 base, with 19 bases left in between. Germline CDR1 reads SQVTM; CDR2 reads ANQGSEA. Here the CDR3 DNA reads TGCAGCGTTGGGGGCCTCCTAGGCAGATCGAACACTGAAGCTTTCTTT. Translation gives CSVGGLLGRSNTEAFF.

This rearrangement joins TRBV28 to TRBJ2-7; 9 bases are a match to TRBD2. CDR3 size: 15 residues. J gave up 3 bases and V 5 bases, and 8 bases lay outside the gene matches. CDR1 is MDHEN and CDR2 is SYDVKM in the germline V gene. This chain's CDR3 is CASSLLFSGSYEQYF. The CDR3 nucleotides read TGTGCCAGCAGTCTATTGTTTAGCGGGAGCTACGAGCAGTACTTC.

The gene calls are TRBV5-1 and TRBJ2-2; D uncertain. CDR1 and CDR2 from the germline V gene are SGHRS and YFSETQ. Trimming pared 3 bases from V and 5 bases from J, leaving 32 bases between. The CDR3 is 21 amino acids. Here the CDR3 reads CASSWPPPSPSLSIVTGELFF. CDR3 in DNA: TGCGCCAGCAGCTGGCCCCCACCGTCGCCTAGTTTGTCTATCGTGACCGGGGAGCTGTTTTTT.